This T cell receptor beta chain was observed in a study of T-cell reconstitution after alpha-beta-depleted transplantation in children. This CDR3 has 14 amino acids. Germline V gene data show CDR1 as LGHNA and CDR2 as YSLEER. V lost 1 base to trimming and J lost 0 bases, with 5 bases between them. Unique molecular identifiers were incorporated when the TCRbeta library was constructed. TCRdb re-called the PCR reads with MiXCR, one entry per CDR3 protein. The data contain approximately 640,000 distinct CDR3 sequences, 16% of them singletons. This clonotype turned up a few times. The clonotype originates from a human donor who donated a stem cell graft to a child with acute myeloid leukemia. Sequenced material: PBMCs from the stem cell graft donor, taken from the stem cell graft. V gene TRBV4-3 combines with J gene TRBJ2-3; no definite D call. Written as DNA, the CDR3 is TGCGCCAGCAGCCAAGCGGATAGCACAGATACGCAGTATTTT. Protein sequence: CASSQADSTDTQYF.